A selection of T cell receptor beta chains follows, all from one sample in a study of cytomegalovirus exposure and HLA in healthy donors. Generated by immunoSEQ multiplex PCR, the TCRdb table keeps only in-frame clones and is missing some. The sample carries approximately 60,000 clones, roughly four fifths recorded once. Sequenced: PBMCs. The receptors were gathered from a man under 40 in good health and CMV-seronegative. The CDR3 runs from the conserved cysteine through the conserved F or W. D genes are given only for firm matches. Size tells how often a clone was seen (once, few, many) or the class of an expanded clone, and some rows leave it out.

j_call d_call cdr3_length v_call clone_size cdr3_aa cdr3_nt
TRBJ1-3 NA 13 TRBV5-1 few CASSFGSGNTIYF TGCGCCAGCAGCTTCGGTTCTGGAAACACCATATATTTT
TRBJ2-7 TRBD1 13 TRBV19 NA CASSPDRGYEQYF TGTGCCAGTAGTCCTGACAGGGGCTACGAGCAGTACTTC
TRBJ2-3 NA 15 TRBV9 NA CASSVDNPITDTQYF TGTGCCAGCAGCGTAGACAATCCCATCACAGATACGCAGTATTTT
TRBJ2-1 NA 14 TRBV5-4 NA CASSLRRGGLQQFF TGTGCCAGCAGCTTGAGGAGGGGAGGACTGCAGCAGTTCTTC
TRBJ1-1 NA 10 TRBV30 NA CAWSRSEAFF TGTGCCTGGAGTAGGAGTGAAGCTTTCTTT
TRBJ1-2 NA 13 TRBV15 NA CATSRDRVYGYTF TGTGCCACCAGCAGAGACAGGGTCTATGGCTACACCTTC
TRBJ2-5 TRBD2 13 TRBV7-2 NA CASSLSGRETQYF TGTGCCAGCAGCTTAAGCGGGAGAGAGACCCAGTACTTC
TRBJ2-1 NA 15 TRBV27 NA CASTYAGGGPAEQFF TGTGCCAGCACCTACGCTGGGGGGGGGCCTGCTGAGCAGTTCTTC
TRBJ2-7 TRBD1 15 TRBV25-1 NA CASSGAGQESYEQYF TGTGCCAGCAGTGGGGCTGGACAGGAATCCTACGAGCAGTACTTC
TRBJ2-7 TRBD1 13 TRBV5-8 NA CASSLSNRGEQYF TGTGCCAGCAGCTTGTCTAACAGGGGAGAGCAGTACTTC
TRBJ2-5 TRBD2 15 TRBV9 NA CASSVGTSIVETQYF TGTGCCAGCAGCGTTGGGACTAGCATCGTAGAGACCCAGTACTTC
TRBJ1-1 NA 14 TRBV4-1 NA CASSQAQLNTEAFF TGCGCCAGCAGCCAGGCACAGTTGAACACTGAAGCTTTCTTT
TRBJ2-2 TRBD2 15 TRBV6-5 NA CASTQTTSGKGELFF TGTGCCAGCACCCAAACGACTAGCGGAAAAGGGGAGCTGTTTTTT
TRBJ1-5 NA 14 TRBV6-1 NA CASSDLGGNQPQHF TGTGCCAGCAGTGATTTGGGGGGGAATCAGCCCCAGCATTTT
TRBJ2-3 NA 17 TRBV7-9 NA CASNPQGGETITDTQYF TGTGCCAGCAACCCTCAAGGGGGGGAGACGATCACAGATACGCAGTATTTT
TRBJ2-1 TRBD1 15 TRBV6-5 NA CASSYSGDRYNEQFF TGTGCCAGCAGTTACTCAGGGGACAGATACAATGAGCAGTTCTTC
TRBJ1-2 NA 17 TRBV5-6 NA CASSPRAGGVIGYGYTF TGTGCCAGCAGCCCACGGGCGGGGGGCGTTATCGGCTATGGCTACACCTTC
TRBJ2-2 NA 15 TRBV6-6 NA CASIGGYPNTGELFF TGTGCCAGCATAGGAGGATATCCGAACACCGGGGAGCTGTTTTTT
TRBJ2-4 TRBD2 17 TRBV4-3 NA CASSQDYPSGGADIQYF TGCGCCAGCAGCCAAGATTACCCTAGCGGGGGGGCCGACATTCAGTACTTC
TRBJ1-1 TRBD1 15 TRBV27 NA CASSSRTGENTEAFF TGTGCCAGCAGTTCTCGGACAGGGGAGAACACTGAAGCTTTCTTT
TRBJ2-5 NA 15 TRBV5-4 NA CASSPLGEGLGEQYF TGTGCCAGCAGCCCGTTGGGCGAGGGCCTGGGTGAGCAGTACTTC
TRBJ2-5 TRBD2 16 TRBV11-3 NA CASSSLTSGTQETQYF TGTGCCAGCAGCTCCTTGACTAGCGGGACCCAAGAGACCCAGTACTTC
TRBJ2-3 TRBD2 15 TRBV10-2 NA CASSEGSGITDTQYF TGCGCCAGCAGTGAGGGTAGCGGGATCACAGATACGCAGTATTTT
TRBJ2-7 NA 16 TRBV30 NA CAWSVSAGKASYEQYF TGTGCCTGGAGTGTAAGCGCAGGGAAAGCCTCCTACGAGCAGTACTTC
TRBJ2-1 TRBD2 10 TRBV4-2 NA CATGGEEQFF TGTGCCACCGGGGGGGAGGAGCAGTTCTTC
TRBJ1-2 NA 13 TRBV9 NA CASSERPEYGYTF TGTGCCAGCAGCGAGCGCCCGGAGTATGGCTACACCTTC
TRBJ1-2 TRBD1 16 TRBV30 NA CAWSVGTGGSNYGYTF TGTGCCTGGAGTGTCGGGACAGGGGGGTCTAACTATGGCTACACCTTC
TRBJ2-7 TRBD1 14 TRBV6-5 NA CASRSGTVSYEQYF TGTGCCAGCAGGTCCGGGACAGTGTCCTACGAGCAGTACTTC
TRBJ1-4 NA 16 TRBV4-1 NA CASTPLTGFANEKLFF TGCGCCAGCACCCCCCTAACAGGGTTTGCTAATGAAAAACTGTTTTTT
TRBJ1-2 NA 16 TRBV13 NA CASSLVLQAPGYGYTF TGTGCCAGCAGCTTAGTTTTGCAGGCGCCTGGATATGGCTACACCTTC
TRBJ1-1 TRBD1 13 TRBV6-4 NA CASPRTGDTEAFF TGTGCCAGCCCAAGGACAGGGGACACTGAAGCTTTCTTT
TRBJ1-1 TRBD1 13 TRBV19 NA CASSIDRERPAFF TGTGCCAGTAGTATTGACAGGGAGAGGCCAGCTTTCTTT
TRBJ1-2 TRBD1 15 TRBV6-5 NA CASSYQTGGNSGYTF TGTGCCAGCAGTTACCAAACAGGGGGCAATTCTGGCTACACCTTC
TRBJ2-7 TRBD1 15 TRBV7-8 once CASSSPGQGHYEQYF TGTGCCAGCAGCTCCCCGGGACAGGGGCATTACGAGCAGTACTTC
TRBJ2-5 NA 14 TRBV7-8 NA CASSTPRSQETQYF TGTGCCAGCAGCACTCCAAGGAGTCAAGAGACCCAGTACTTC
TRBJ2-1 NA 14 TRBV4-1 NA CASSQDRGDNEQFF TGCGCCAGCAGCCAAGATCGAGGAGACAATGAGCAGTTCTTC
TRBJ1-2 NA 11 TRBV11-2 NA CASRGNDGYTF TGTGCCAGCCGGGGGAATGATGGCTACACCTTC
TRBJ2-3 NA 14 TRBV6-5 few CASSYVRSADTQYF TGTGCCAGCAGTTACGTCCGGTCGGCAGATACGCAGTATTTT
TRBJ2-1 TRBD2 15 TRBV27 NA CASSPAGGSYNEQFF TGTGCCAGCAGCCCTGCGGGGGGGTCCTACAATGAGCAGTTCTTC
TRBJ2-7 TRBD1 17 TRBV7-9 NA CASSSRDRGAIAYEQYF TGTGCCAGCAGCTCCCGGGACAGGGGGGCGATAGCCTACGAGCAGTACTTC
TRBJ1-5 TRBD1 16 TRBV5-8 NA CASSIRQGKRGWAQHF TGTGCCAGCAGCATAAGACAGGGTAAGAGGGGATGGGCCCAGCATTTT
TRBJ2-5 TRBD2 20 TRBV9 NA CASSGGGLAGGQPWSSTQYF TGTGCCAGCAGCGGCGGTGGGCTAGCGGGGGGACAGCCCTGGTCGTCGACCCAGTACTTC
TRBJ1-5 NA 17 TRBV19 NA CASSMVLVGRGDQPQHF TGTGCCAGTAGTATGGTTTTGGTGGGCAGGGGCGATCAGCCCCAGCATTTT
TRBJ1-6 TRBD1 15 TRBV27 NA CASSTRDRVNSPLHF TGTGCCAGCAGTACCCGGGACAGGGTTAATTCACCCCTCCACTTT
TRBJ1-1 NA 14 TRBV2 NA CASIGADMNTEAFF TGTGCCAGCATTGGGGCAGACATGAACACTGAAGCTTTCTTT
TRBJ2-1 NA 15 TRBV19 NA CASRGGGPSYNEQFF TGTGCCAGCCGGGGTGGCGGGCCCTCCTACAATGAGCAGTTCTTC
TRBJ2-7 NA 16 TRBV23-1 once CASSQFGPRDSYEQYF TGCGCCAGTAGTCAATTCGGTCCCAGGGACTCCTACGAGCAGTACTTC
TRBJ2-7 NA 12 TRBV12-5 NA CASGIGGSEQYF TGTGCTAGTGGTATCGGGGGATCCGAGCAGTACTTC
TRBJ1-2 NA 13 TRBV6-5 NA CASSPGDQGGYTF TGTGCCAGCAGTCCCGGAGATCAGGGAGGCTACACCTTC
TRBJ1-3 TRBD1 19 TRBV7-9 NA CASSFLSGQGAISGNTIYF TGTGCCAGCAGCTTTTTGTCGGGACAGGGGGCAATAAGCGGAAACACCATATATTTT
TRBJ1-2 TRBD1 13 TRBV7-9 NA CASSSDRGRGYTF TGTGCCAGCAGCTCGGACAGGGGGCGAGGCTACACCTTC
TRBJ1-2 NA 11 TRBV7-9 NA CASSSGAGYTF TGTGCCAGCAGTTCAGGGGCTGGCTACACCTTC